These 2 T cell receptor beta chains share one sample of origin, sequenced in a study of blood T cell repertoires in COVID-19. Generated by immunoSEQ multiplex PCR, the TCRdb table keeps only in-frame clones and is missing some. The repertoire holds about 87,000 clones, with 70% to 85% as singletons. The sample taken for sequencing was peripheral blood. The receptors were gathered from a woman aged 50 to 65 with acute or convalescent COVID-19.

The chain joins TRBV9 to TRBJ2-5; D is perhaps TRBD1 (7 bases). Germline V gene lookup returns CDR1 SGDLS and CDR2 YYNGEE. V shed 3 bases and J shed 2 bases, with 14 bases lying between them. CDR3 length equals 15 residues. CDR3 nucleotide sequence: TGTGCCAGCAGCGGCGGGACAGTACCTCAAGAGACCCAGTACTTC. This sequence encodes CASSGGTVPQETQYF.

In DNA, the CDR3 is TGTGCCAGCGGACTAGCGGGGCTTAATGAGCAGTTCTTC. Amino acid sequence: CASGLAGLNEQFF. This chain connects TRBV2 to TRBJ2-1; 12 positions agree with TRBD2. V trimming: 8 bases; J trimming: 7 bases; junction bases outside the gene matches: 3. The CDR3 length is 13 residues. Germline V gene sequence: CDR1 SNHLY, CDR2 FYNNEI.